This T cell receptor beta chain was recovered during a study of patients and donors after allogeneic stem cell transplantation. TCRdb passed the RT-PCR reads through MiXCR, listing each CDR3 protein once. This table has about a million distinct CDR3 sequences, about a sixth appearing once. The CDR3 loop spans 15 amino acids. Germline lookup yields CDR1 SGHVS and CDR2 FQNEAQ. Trimming removed 2 bases from V and 5 bases from J, with 12 bases in between. This clonotype was detected only a few times. The sequence was collected from a human donor who was either an allogeneic HSCT recipient or a stem cell or donor lymphocyte infusion donor (not recorded which). It is not recorded whose cells these are; they may come from a transplant donor. V gene TRBV7-8 combines with J gene TRBJ2-2; perhaps TRBD1 as D (6 bases). Sequencing was performed on blood, either unsorted or a sorted T cell fraction (not recorded which). In DNA form, the CDR3 reads TGTGCCAGCAGCTTAATCAGGGGCCGAACCGGGGAGCTGTTTTTT. Translating it yields CASSLIRGRTGELFF.